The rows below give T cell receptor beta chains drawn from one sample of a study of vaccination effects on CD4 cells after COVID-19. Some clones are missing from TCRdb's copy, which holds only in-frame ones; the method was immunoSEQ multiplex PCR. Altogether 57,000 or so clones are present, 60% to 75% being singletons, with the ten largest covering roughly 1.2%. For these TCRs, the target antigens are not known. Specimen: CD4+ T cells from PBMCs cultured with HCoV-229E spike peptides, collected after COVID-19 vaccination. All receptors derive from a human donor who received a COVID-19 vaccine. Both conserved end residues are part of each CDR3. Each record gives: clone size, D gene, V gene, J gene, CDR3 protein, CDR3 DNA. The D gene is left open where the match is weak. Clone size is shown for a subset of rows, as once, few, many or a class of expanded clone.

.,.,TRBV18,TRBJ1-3,CASSPRAADTIYF,TGTGCCAGCTCACCACGGGCGGCCGACACCATATATTTT
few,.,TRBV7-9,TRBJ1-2,CASSPTPLAGYTF,TGTGCCAGCAGCCCCACGCCTTTGGCGGGCTACACCTTC
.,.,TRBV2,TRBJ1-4,CASTRRGAGATNEKLFF,TGTGCCAGCACTCGAAGAGGGGCAGGGGCAACTAATGAAAAACTGTTTTTT
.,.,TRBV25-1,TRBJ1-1,CASSWDVYTEAFF,TGTGCCAGCAGTTGGGACGTCTACACTGAAGCTTTCTTT
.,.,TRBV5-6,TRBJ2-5,CASSLLAPQETQYF,TGTGCCAGCAGCTTGTTAGCGCCCCAAGAGACCCAGTACTTC
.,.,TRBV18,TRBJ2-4,CASSPGGSRGNIQYF,TGTGCCAGCTCACCAGGGGGGAGTCGGGGAAACATTCAGTACTTC
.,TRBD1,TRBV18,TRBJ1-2,CASSPGGDRGLGYTF,TGTGCCAGCTCACCAGGAGGAGACAGGGGGCTTGGCTACACCTTC
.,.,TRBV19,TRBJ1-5,CASSTGRGLSNQPQHF,TGTGCCAGTAGTACAGGTCGAGGGCTTAGCAATCAGCCCCAGCATTTT
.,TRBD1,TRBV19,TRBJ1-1,CASSIQSQGVSNTEAFF,TGTGCCAGTAGTATCCAATCACAGGGGGTGAGTAACACTGAAGCTTTCTTT
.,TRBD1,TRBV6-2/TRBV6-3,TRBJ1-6,CASSYRDRDSPLHF,TGTGCCAGCAGTTACCGGGACAGGGACTCACCCCTCCACTTT
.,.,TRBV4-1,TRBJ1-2,CASSPQDRRGNYGYTF,TGCGCCAGCAGCCCGCAAGATCGTAGGGGGAACTATGGCTACACCTTC
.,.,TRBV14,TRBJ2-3,CASSVGRGTQYF,TGTGCCAGCAGCGTCGGGCGGGGTACGCAGTATTTT
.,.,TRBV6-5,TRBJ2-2,CASRPGSGRGELFF,TGTGCCAGCAGGCCGGGGTCCGGACGCGGGGAGCTGTTTTTT
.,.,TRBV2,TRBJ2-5,CASNSWPGVVETQYF,TGTGCCAGCAACTCCTGGCCAGGGGTTGTGGAGACCCAGTACTTC
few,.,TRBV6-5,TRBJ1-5,CASSYSPRAGQPQHF,TGTGCCAGCAGTTACTCTCCCAGGGCTGGTCAGCCCCAGCATTTT
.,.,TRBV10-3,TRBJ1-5,CAISESAGRNQPQHF,TGTGCCATCAGTGAGTCGGCAGGTCGGAATCAGCCCCAGCATTTT
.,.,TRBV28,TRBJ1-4,CASTLAATNEKLFF,TGTGCCAGCACCCTCGCGGCAACTAATGAAAAACTGTTTTTT
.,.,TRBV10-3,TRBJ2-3,CAISESSQAAQGDTQYF,TGTGCCATCAGTGAGTCATCTCAGGCCGCGCAGGGAGATACGCAGTATTTT
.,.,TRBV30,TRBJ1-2,CAWSYRTHRRDYGYTF,TGTGCCTGGAGTTACCGGACCCACCGAAGAGACTATGGCTACACCTTC
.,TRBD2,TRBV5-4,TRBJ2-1,CASSAGWGGGAILHEQFF,TGTGCCAGCAGCGCCGGCTGGGGCGGGGGGGCCATCCTCCATGAGCAGTTCTTC
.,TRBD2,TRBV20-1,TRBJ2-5,CSASSGTSGVTQYF,TGCAGTGCTAGTTCCGGGACTAGCGGGGTGACCCAGTACTTC
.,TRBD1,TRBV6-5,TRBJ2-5,CASSYSGTGKKTQYF,TGTGCCAGCAGTTACTCGGGGACAGGGAAGAAGACCCAGTACTTC
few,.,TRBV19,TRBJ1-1,CASSIGTARGSEAFF,TGTGCCAGTAGTATAGGGACAGCCCGGGGGTCCGAAGCTTTCTTT
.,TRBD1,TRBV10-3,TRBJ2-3,CATADRGTTDTQYF,TGTGCCACCGCCGACAGGGGGACCACAGATACGCAGTATTTT
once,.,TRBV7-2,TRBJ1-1,CASKGQTMNTEAFF,TGTGCCAGCAAAGGACAGACCATGAACACTGAAGCTTTCTTT
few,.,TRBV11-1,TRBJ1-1,CASSLHKNTEAFF,TGTGCCAGCAGCTTACATAAAAACACTGAAGCTTTCTTT
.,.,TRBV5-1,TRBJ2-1,CASSRSNEQFF,TGCGCCAGCAGCCGGAGCAATGAGCAGTTCTTC
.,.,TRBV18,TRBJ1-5,CASSPSNQPQHF,TGTGCCAGCTCACCAAGCAATCAGCCCCAGCATTTT